The rows below give T cell receptor beta chains drawn from one sample of a study of OX40 agonist ivuxolimab in advanced cancers. Libraries were prepared by immunoSEQ multiplex PCR; TCRdb keeps only in-frame clonotypes and omits some of them. Among some 60,000 clones listed, approximately 83% were seen once. The sample consisted of CD4+ or CD8+ T cells sorted from blood, taken in a trial of the OX40 agonist ivuxolimab. Receptor source: an adult with an advanced solid tumor such as melanoma, head and neck, liver or kidney cancer. The CDR3 runs from the conserved cysteine through the conserved F or W.

V gene,J gene,CDR3 protein
TRBV2,TRBJ2-1,CASSPGTSGRDEQFF
TRBV21-1,TRBJ2-3,CASSRGPRSTDTQYF
TRBV6-5,TRBJ1-6,CASSKTGSPLHF
TRBV4-2,TRBJ2-5,CASSQNSGRASETQYF
TRBV19,TRBJ2-3,CASSNRRGGRAPYTDTQYF
TRBV5-4,TRBJ2-3,CASSGSGGSTDTQYF
TRBV4-2,TRBJ1-1,CASSHDMGEAFF
TRBV5-6,TRBJ1-1,CASSRKSEAFF
TRBV28,TRBJ1-5,CASGQGAFQPQHF
TRBV9,TRBJ1-5,CASSPTGSSNQPQHF
TRBV5-1,TRBJ1-1,CASSSRTGTEAFF
TRBV5-1,TRBJ2-1,CASSLEGLAPDEQFF
TRBV27,TRBJ2-1,CASSLGTGGYNEQFF
TRBV7-7,TRBJ1-2,CASSPSGQDGYTF
TRBV7-8,TRBJ2-7,CASSSRTGFYEQYF
TRBV5-1,TRBJ2-7,CASSLGRRPYEQYF
TRBV11-2,TRBJ1-2,CASSPGGYQGSRYGYTF
TRBV19,TRBJ2-5,CASSLAGGPRETQYF
TRBV6-5,TRBJ2-7,CASSYGTGGGNEQYF
TRBV28,TRBJ2-1,CASRRARGRRSYNEQFF
TRBV19,TRBJ2-2,CASSDANTGELFF
TRBV4-1,TRBJ1-1,CASSQGGEAFF
TRBV5-1,TRBJ2-3,CASSLGAGTFRSTDTQYF
TRBV7-3,TRBJ1-1,CASSLSGVNTEAFF
TRBV5-6,TRBJ2-3,CASSSGTLTDTQYF
TRBV7-6,TRBJ2-6,CASSLGGHVARGGANVLTF
TRBV27,TRBJ2-1,CASRSGGPHNEQFF
TRBV5-5,TRBJ2-7,CASSDGQGYEQYF
TRBV6-6,TRBJ1-6,CASSTGLSYNSPLHF
TRBV6-5,TRBJ2-3,CASSYTGLALDTQYF
TRBV21-1,TRBJ1-6,CASSKCRQDGGSPLHF
TRBV5-6,TRBJ2-5,CASSWTFAGSAETQYF
TRBV6-5,TRBJ1-1,CASRNPEGGTEAFF
TRBV4-1,TRBJ2-7,CASSRSVSGSSSYEQYF
TRBV4-1,TRBJ1-2,CASSRPEAPPNYGYTF
TRBV4-1,TRBJ1-1,CASSQVGRGHTEAFF